Presented here are 20 T cell receptor beta chains from one specimen sequenced in a study of CD8+CD57+ T cells in acquired aplastic anemia. The template for TCR beta VDJ and CDR3 sequence profiling was genomic DNA. TCRdb reprocessed the reads with MiXCR, giving one entry per CDR3 protein. The table lists 68,000 or so distinct CDR3 sequences, almost 55% of them singletons. The sample taken for sequencing was sorted CD4+, CD8+, or CD8+CD57+ T cells (not recorded which) from PBMCs. Every receptor here comes from a human donor in good health, serving as a control.

This rearrangement joins TRBV7-9 to TRBJ1-1; D is unresolved. This CDR3 has 14 residues. Trimming removed 0 bases at V and 5 bases at J, with 10 bases between. Germline CDR1 reads SEHNR; CDR2 reads FQNEAQ (reference sequence). CDR3 nucleotide sequence: TGTGCCAGCAGCTTAGCGATTGCGGGGACTGAAGCTTTCTTT. Translated: CASSLAIAGTEAFF.

The chain has TRBV7-2 and TRBJ2-7, with D uncertain. The CDR3 runs to 12 residues. Germline CDR1 SGHTA, CDR2 FQGNSA. The V end lost 5 bases, the J end lost 5 bases, and 10 bases lay between the germline ends. This CDR3 is CASSQRVHEQYF. The CDR3 DNA sequence: TGTGCCAGCAGCCAACGGGTCCACGAGCAGTACTTC. The full variable domain, rest sourced from reference TRBV7-2 and TRBJ2-7, is GAGVSQSPSNKVTEKGKDVELRCDPISGHTALYWYRQSLGQGLEFLIYFQGNSAPDKSGLPSDRFSAERTGGSVSTLTIQRTQQEDSAVYLCASSQRVHEQYFGPGTRLTVT.

The chain employs TRBV2 and TRBJ1-1; D is ambiguous. The CDR3 spans 12 residues. Germline V gene data show CDR1 as SNHLY and CDR2 as FYNNEI. The V and J ends lost 7 bases and 2 bases respectively, with 8 bases between them. CDR3 bases: TGTGCCAGCAACCGAGGTAACACTGAAGCTTTCTTT. It yields the protein CASNRGNTEAFF.

This chain links TRBV10-2 with TRBJ1-5, with 10 bases matching TRBD1. Germline V gene lookup returns CDR1 WSHSY and CDR2 SAAADI. CDR3 length equals 14 residues. Trimming at V came to 8 bases and at J to 2 bases, leaving 3 bases not matched to a gene. In nucleotides, the CDR3 is TGCGCCAGCCTGGGGACAGGGGGCAATCAGCCCCAGCATTTT. Its protein is CASLGTGGNQPQHF.

The chain uses TRBV19 and TRBJ2-3, with 8 nucleotides matching TRBD2. V lost 5 bases and J lost 2; bases outside the gene matches: 6. CDR3 length: 15 residues. CDR1 and CDR2 (germline): LNHDA, SQIVND (reference sequence). The CDR3 protein is CASSFGGGVTDTQYF. For the CDR3, the DNA is TGTGCCAGTAGTTTCGGGGGGGGCGTCACAGATACGCAGTATTTT.

This clonotype occurred once. The CDR3 loop reads CASSYRDSYGYTF. The CDR3 DNA is TGTGCCAGCAGCTACCGGGACAGCTATGGCTACACCTTC. The rearrangement links TRBV2 to TRBJ1-2, with TRBD1 identical over 7 bases. Germline CDR1 reads SNHLY; CDR2 reads FYNNEI. This CDR3 comprises 13 residues. J gave up 4 bases and V 6 bases, and 5 bases lay outside the gene matches.

This clonotype has more than one count but fewer than ten. V is TRBV29-1 and J is TRBJ2-7; a weak D match, TRBD1 (6 bases). The V and J ends lost 4 bases and 0 bases respectively, with 13 bases between them. Germline assignment: CDR1 SQVTM and CDR2 ANQGSEA. The CDR3 covers 14 residues. The DNA for the CDR3 is TGCAGCGTTGTAGGGGGATTTGGCTCCTACGAGCAGTACTTC. It codes for CSVVGGFGSYEQYF.

The CDR3 region is CATRPGRGQGEAEAFF. The CDR3 DNA is TGTGCCACCAGACCGGGGAGGGGACAGGGGGAGGCTGAAGCTTTCTTT. This sequence joins TRBV24-1 and TRBJ1-1, with TRBD1 matching 11 bases. There are 16 residues in the CDR3. V lost 7 bases, J lost 6 bases, and 12 bases stayed unmatched. Germline V gives CDR1 KGHDR, CDR2 SFDVKD.

This clonotype was counted between two and nine times. This could be a read error, since a much larger clone is one nucleotide away. This chain links TRBV6-5 with TRBJ2-7, with TRBD2 matching over 7 bases. Germline V gene sequence: CDR1 MNHEY, CDR2 SVGAGI. The ends lost 2 bases at V and 9 bases at J; junction bases unmatched: 7. The CDR3 has 13 amino acids. The CDR3 sequence: CASSYPYGGGQYF. Written as DNA, the CDR3 is TGTGCCAGCAGTTACCCGTATGGGGGGGGGCAGTACTTC.

In its sample, this clonotype was seen many times. This sequence joins TRBV30 and TRBJ2-7; a weak D match, TRBD1 (6 bases). CDR1 is GTSNPN, CDR2 SVGIG, per germline (reference sequence). V lost 0 bases, J lost 0 bases, and 9 bases lay in between. There are 14 residues in the CDR3. The DNA of the CDR3 is TGTGCCTGGAGTGTGGGACAACTCTCCTACGAGCAGTACTTC. Its protein is CAWSVGQLSYEQYF.

The CDR3: CSARVLGQGGTEAFF. The CDR3 bases are TGCAGTGCTAGAGTTCTAGGACAGGGAGGCACTGAAGCTTTCTTT. The V call is TRBV20-1, the J call TRBJ1-1, with 8 bases that match TRBD1. Germline V gives CDR1 DFQATT, CDR2 SNEGSKA (reference sequence). J gave up 4 bases and V 1 base, and 8 bases lay outside the gene matches. This CDR3 is 15 amino acids long.

Relative to its sample, this clonotype is medium-sized. The chain is built from TRBV9 and TRBJ1-2; possibly TRBD1 for D (6 bases). CDR1 is SGDLS and CDR2 is YYNGEE in the germline V gene. The V gene lost 3 bases and the J gene lost 7 bases, with 7 bases spanning the gap. There are 11 residues in the CDR3. The CDR3 coding sequence is TGTGCCAGCAGCGAGGGGGTTGGCTACACCTTC. It translates to CASSEGVGYTF.

This clonotype was detected many times. The chain joins TRBV9 to TRBJ1-1; 8 bases agree with TRBD1. The ends lost 2 bases at V and 11 bases at J; junction bases unmatched: 14. This CDR3 is 15 amino acids long. From germline, CDR1 is SGDLS and CDR2 YYNGEE. DNA of the CDR3: TGTGCCAGCAGCGTTGGACCGGGACAGGCCCTTGGGGCTTTCTTT. It specifies CASSVGPGQALGAFF.

This clonotype was recorded at least ten times. This chain uses TRBV27 with TRBJ2-7, with 7 nucleotides matching TRBD1. This CDR3 has 14 amino acids. V was pared by 8 bases and J by 2 bases, with 9 bases of the junction left unmatched. Germline lookup yields CDR1 MNHEY and CDR2 SMNVEV (reference sequence). The chain's CDR3 is CASGSRGQTYEQYF. DNA for the CDR3: TGTGCCAGCGGATCTAGGGGACAGACCTACGAGCAGTACTTC.

This clonotype was detected ten times or more. The gene calls are TRBV7-8 and TRBJ1-1; D may be TRBD1 (5 bases). Germline V gene sequence: CDR1 SGHVS, CDR2 FQNEAQ. The CDR3 contains 15 residues. With 1 base removed from V and 5 bases from J, the gap between germline ends came to 14 bases. CDR3 amino acids: CASSLEFGRGTEAFF. The CDR3 region has the DNA TGTGCCAGCAGCTTAGAATTCGGCCGGGGGACTGAAGCTTTCTTT.

In this sample, this clonotype turned up many times. The CDR3 DNA reads TGTGCCAGCAGCCCCGGGGGGGTTCAGAGGGCCCCAGGAAGCTATGGCTACACCTTC. Translation: CASSPGGVQRAPGSYGYTF. V is TRBV11-2 and J is TRBJ1-2; D is possibly TRBD1 (5 bases). This CDR3 region has 19 residues. V shed 5 bases and J shed 4 bases, with 29 bases lying between them. Germline-derived CDR1 and CDR2 are SGHAT and FQNNGV.

Concerning this clonotype itself: The CDR3 ends on some other residue instead of the conserved phenylalanine or tryptophan, so this is likely a read error. The V and J genes are TRBV30 and TRBJ1-2; perhaps TRBD1 as D (5 bases). The CDR3 has 12 amino acids. V was shortened by 7 bases and J by 10 bases, with 19 bases between the two germline ends. From germline, CDR1 is GTSNPN and CDR2 SVGIG (reference sequence). CDR3: CAYLSKLGVYTL. The CDR3 coding sequence is TGTGCCTACCTATCAAAACTGGGGGTCTACACCCTC.

The rearrangement uses TRBV29-1 and TRBJ2-7; 13 positions agree with TRBD2. This CDR3 spans 16 amino acids. V gave up 1 base and J gave up 4 bases; unmatched junction bases: 7. From germline, CDR1 is SQVTM and CDR2 ANQGSEA. The CDR3 loop reads CSVEVLGTSGTYEQYF. The CDR3 DNA reads as TGCAGCGTTGAAGTCCTGGGGACTAGCGGGACGTACGAGCAGTACTTC.

This clonotype was counted a single time. Relative to the germline gene, one junction end is altered; a read error may explain this. For the CDR3, the DNA is TGTGCCAGCAGTGAGATTACCGCGGGCCCCACCGGGGAGCTGTCTTTT. Translated, it gives CASSEITAGPTGELSF. The chain recombines TRBV25-1 with TRBJ2-2, with a tentative D call TRBD2 (5 bases). The CDR3 covers 16 residues. CDR1 is MGHDK and CDR2 is SYGVNS in the germline V gene.

This clonotype appeared once. V is TRBV20-1 and J is TRBJ1-4; 11 bases agree with TRBD1. The CDR3 runs 12 residues. CDR1 is DFQATT, CDR2 SNEGSKA, per germline (reference sequence). The CDR3 sequence is CSPGQGGEKLFF. The DNA for the CDR3 is TGCAGCCCGGGACAGGGGGGAGAAAAACTGTTTTTT.